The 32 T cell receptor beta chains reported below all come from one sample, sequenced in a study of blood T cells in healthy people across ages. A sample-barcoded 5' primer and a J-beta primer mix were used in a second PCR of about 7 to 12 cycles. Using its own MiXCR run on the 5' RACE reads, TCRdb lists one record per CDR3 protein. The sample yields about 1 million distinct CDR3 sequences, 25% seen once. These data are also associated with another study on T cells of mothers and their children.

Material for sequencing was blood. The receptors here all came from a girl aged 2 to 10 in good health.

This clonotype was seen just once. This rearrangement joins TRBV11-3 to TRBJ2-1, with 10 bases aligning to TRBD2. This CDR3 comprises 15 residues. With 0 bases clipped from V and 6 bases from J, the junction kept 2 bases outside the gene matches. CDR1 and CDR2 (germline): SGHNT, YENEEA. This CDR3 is CASSLDRTSGNEQFF. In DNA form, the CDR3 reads TGTGCCAGCAGCTTAGATAGGACTAGCGGCAATGAGCAGTTCTTC.

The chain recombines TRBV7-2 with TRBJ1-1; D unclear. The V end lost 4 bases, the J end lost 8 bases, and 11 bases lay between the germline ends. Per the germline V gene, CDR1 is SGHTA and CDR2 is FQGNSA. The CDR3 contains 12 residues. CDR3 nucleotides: TGTGCCAGCAGCTACCGTCGGGAAGAAGCTTTCTTT. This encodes CASSYRREEAFF. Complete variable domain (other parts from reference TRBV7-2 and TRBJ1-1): GAGVSQSPSNKVTEKGKDVELRCDPISGHTALYWYRQSLGQGLEFLIYFQGNSAPDKSGLPSDRFSAERTGGSVSTLTIQRTQQEDSAVYLCASSYRREEAFFGQGTRLTVV.

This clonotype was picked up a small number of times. The CDR3 DNA is TGTGCCGTCCTCACCGGGACAGTTAACAATGAGCAGTTCTTC. Protein: CAVLTGTVNNEQFF. The chain combines TRBV10-3 with TRBJ2-1; TRBD1 matches at 7 bases. Looked up from germline, CDR1 is ENHRY and CDR2 is SYGVKD. V shed 11 bases and J 5 bases; nucleotides not matched to a gene: 12. There are 14 residues in the CDR3.

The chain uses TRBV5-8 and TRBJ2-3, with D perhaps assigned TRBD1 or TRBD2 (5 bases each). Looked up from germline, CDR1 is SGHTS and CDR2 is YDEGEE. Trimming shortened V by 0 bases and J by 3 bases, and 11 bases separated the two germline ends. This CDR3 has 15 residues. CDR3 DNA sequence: TGTGCCAGCAGCTTGGCCGGGGCGGCAACAGATACGCAGTATTTT. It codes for CASSLAGAATDTQYF.

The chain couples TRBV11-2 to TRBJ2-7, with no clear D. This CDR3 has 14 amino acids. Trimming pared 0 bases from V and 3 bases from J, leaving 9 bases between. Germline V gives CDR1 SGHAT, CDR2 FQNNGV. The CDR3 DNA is TGTGCCAGCAGCTTAGATAATGCCTACTACGAGCAGTACTTC. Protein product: CASSLDNAYYEQYF.

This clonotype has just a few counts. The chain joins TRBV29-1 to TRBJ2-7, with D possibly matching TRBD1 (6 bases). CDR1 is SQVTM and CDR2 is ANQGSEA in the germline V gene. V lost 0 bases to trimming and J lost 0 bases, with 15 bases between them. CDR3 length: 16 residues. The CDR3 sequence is CSVEDQDSSYSYEQYF. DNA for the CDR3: TGCAGCGTTGAAGATCAGGACAGCTCGTACTCCTACGAGCAGTACTTC.

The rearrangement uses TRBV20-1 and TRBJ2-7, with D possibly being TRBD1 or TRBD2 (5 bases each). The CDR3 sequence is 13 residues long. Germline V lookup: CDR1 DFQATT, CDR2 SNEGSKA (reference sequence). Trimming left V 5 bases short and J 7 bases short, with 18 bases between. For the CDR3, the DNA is TGCAGTGCTGACGGCCCGGGGCTGGAGGAGCAGTACTTC. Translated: CSADGPGLEEQYF.

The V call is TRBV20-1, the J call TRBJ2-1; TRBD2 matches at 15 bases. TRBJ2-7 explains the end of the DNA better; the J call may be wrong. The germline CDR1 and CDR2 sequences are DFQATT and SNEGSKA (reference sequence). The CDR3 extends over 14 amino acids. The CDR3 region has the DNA TGCAGTGCTACTGGGACTAGCGGGAGGAGTGAGCAGTACTTC. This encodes CSATGTSGRSEQYF.

For the CDR3, the DNA is TGTGCCAGCAAACTAGCTTATTCCTACGAGCAGTACTTC. As protein: CASKLAYSYEQYF. The chain couples TRBV2 to TRBJ2-7, with D possibly TRBD2 on 6 matching bases. Germline V CDR1 and CDR2: SNHLY, FYNNEI. The CDR3 is 13 residues long. The V and J ends lost 7 bases and 1 base respectively, with 11 bases between them.

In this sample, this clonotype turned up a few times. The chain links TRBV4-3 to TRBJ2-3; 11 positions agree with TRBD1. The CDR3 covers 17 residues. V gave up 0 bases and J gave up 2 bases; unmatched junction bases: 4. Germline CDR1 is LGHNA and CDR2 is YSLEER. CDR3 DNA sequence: TGCGCCAGCAGCCAAGAGGTGGACAGGGGGCTCACAGATACGCAGTATTTT. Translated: CASSQEVDRGLTDTQYF.

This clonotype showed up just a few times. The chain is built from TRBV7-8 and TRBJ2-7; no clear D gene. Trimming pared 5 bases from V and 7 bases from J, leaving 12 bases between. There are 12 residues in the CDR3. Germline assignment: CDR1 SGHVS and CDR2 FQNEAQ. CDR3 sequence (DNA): TGTGCCAGCAGCGAAGGTCTGTCAGAGCAGTACTTC. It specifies CASSEGLSEQYF.

Here the CDR3 reads CSVDGLSQSEQFF. In nucleotides, the CDR3 is TGCAGCGTTGATGGACTCTCGCAGAGTGAGCAGTTCTTC. The gene calls are TRBV29-1 and TRBJ2-1; a weak D match, TRBD2 (5 bases). Looked up from germline, CDR1 is SQVTM and CDR2 is ANQGSEA. The V end was cut by 3 bases, the J end by 9 bases, with 15 bases between. The CDR3 is made up of 13 amino acids.

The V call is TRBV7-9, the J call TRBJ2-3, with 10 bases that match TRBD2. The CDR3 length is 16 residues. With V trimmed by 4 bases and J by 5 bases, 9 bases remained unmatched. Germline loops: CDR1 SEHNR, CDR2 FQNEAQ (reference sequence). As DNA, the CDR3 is TGTGCCAGCAGCTCCCCAGCGGGGGGGCCGCAAGATACGCAGTATTTT. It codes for CASSSPAGGPQDTQYF.

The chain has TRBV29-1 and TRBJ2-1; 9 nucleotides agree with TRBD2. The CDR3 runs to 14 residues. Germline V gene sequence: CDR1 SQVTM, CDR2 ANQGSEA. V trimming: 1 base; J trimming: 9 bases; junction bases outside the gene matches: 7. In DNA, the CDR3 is TGCAGCGTTGAAGGCGGTAGCGGGAGAAGTGAGCAGTTCTTC. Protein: CSVEGGSGRSEQFF.

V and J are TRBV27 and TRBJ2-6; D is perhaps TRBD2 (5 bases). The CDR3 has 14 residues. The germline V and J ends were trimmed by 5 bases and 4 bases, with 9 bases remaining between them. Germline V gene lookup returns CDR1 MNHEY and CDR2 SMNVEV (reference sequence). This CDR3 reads CASSNGNGANVLTF. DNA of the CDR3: TGTGCCAGCAGTAACGGGAACGGGGCCAACGTCCTGACTTTC.

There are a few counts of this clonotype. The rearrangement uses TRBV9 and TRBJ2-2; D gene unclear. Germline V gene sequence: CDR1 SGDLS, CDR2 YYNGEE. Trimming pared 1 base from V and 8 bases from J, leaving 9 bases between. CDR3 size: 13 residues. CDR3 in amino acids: CASSVLYPGELFF. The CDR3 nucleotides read TGTGCCAGCAGCGTACTGTACCCAGGGGAGCTGTTTTTT.

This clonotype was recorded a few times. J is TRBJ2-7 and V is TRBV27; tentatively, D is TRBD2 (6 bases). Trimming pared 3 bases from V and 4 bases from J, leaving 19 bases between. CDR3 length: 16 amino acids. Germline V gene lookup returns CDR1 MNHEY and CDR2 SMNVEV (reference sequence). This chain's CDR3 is CASSFSGSWSQYEQYF. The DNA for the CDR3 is TGTGCCAGCAGTTTCTCCGGGAGTTGGTCCCAGTACGAGCAGTACTTC.

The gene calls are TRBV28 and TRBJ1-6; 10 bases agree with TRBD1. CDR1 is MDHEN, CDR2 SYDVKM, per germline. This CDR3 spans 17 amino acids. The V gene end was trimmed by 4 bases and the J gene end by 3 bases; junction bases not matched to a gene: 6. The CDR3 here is CASSSPGQGIYNSPLHF. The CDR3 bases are TGTGCCAGCAGTTCTCCGGGACAGGGGATCTATAATTCACCCCTCCACTTT.

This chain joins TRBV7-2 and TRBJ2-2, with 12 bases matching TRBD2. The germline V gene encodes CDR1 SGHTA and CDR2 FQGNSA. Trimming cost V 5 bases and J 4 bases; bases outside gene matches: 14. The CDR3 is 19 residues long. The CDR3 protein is CASSLRLASGGGTTGELFF. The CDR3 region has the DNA TGTGCCAGCAGCCTAAGGCTGGCTAGCGGGGGGGGGACCACCGGGGAGCTGTTTTTT.

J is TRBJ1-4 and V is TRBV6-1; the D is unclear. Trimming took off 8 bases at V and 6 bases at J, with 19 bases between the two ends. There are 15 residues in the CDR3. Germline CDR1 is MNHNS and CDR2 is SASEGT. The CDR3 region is CASCASVSSDEKLFF. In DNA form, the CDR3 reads TGTGCCAGCTGTGCGTCTGTGTCGAGTGATGAAAAACTGTTTTTT.

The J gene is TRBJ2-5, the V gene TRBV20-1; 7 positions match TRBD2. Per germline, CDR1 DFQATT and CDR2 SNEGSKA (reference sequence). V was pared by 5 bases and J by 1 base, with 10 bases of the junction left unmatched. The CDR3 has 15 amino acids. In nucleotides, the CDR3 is TGCAGTGCTCCCCGCTCAGCGGGAATCCAAGAGACCCAGTACTTC. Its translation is CSAPRSAGIQETQYF.

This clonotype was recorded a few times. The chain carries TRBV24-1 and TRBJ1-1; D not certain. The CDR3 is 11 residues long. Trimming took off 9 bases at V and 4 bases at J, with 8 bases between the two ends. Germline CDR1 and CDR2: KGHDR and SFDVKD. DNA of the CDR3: TGTGCCACCGAGTATGGCACTGAAGCTTTCTTT. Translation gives CATEYGTEAFF.

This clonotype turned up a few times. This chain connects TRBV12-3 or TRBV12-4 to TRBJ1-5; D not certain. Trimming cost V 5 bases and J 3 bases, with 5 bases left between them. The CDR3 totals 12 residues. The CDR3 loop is CASSRTNQPQHF. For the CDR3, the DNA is TGTGCCAGCAGTCGGACCAATCAGCCCCAGCATTTT.

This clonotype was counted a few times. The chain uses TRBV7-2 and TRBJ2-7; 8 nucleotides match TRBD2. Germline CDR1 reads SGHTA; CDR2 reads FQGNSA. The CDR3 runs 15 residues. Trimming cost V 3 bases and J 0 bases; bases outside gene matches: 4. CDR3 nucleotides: TGTGCCAGCAGCTTTTCAGCGGGGGCCTCCTACGAGCAGTACTTC. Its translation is CASSFSAGASYEQYF.

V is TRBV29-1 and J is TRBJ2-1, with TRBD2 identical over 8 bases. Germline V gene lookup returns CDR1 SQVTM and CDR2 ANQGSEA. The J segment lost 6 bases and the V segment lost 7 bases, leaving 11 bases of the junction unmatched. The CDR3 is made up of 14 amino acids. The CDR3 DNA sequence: TGCAGCGCCGCGTTTAGCGGGAACTCCAATGAGCAGTTCTTC. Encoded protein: CSAAFSGNSNEQFF.

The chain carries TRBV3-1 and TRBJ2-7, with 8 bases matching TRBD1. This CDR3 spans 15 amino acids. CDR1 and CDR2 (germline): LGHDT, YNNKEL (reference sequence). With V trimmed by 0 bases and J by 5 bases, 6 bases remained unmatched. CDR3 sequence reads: CASSQDLRTGNEQYF. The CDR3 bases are TGTGCCAGCAGCCAAGATCTTCGGACAGGGAACGAGCAGTACTTC.

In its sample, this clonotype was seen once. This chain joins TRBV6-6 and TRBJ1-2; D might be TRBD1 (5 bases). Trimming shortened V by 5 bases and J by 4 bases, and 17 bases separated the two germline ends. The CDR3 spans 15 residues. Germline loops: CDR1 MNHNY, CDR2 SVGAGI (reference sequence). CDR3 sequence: CASSVHRSRGYGYTF. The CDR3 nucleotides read TGTGCCAGCAGTGTTCACAGGAGTCGCGGCTATGGCTACACCTTC.

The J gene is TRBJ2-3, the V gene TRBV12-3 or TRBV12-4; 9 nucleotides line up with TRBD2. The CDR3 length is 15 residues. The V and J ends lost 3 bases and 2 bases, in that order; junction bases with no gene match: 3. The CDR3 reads CASSFAGGDTDTQYF. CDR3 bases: TGTGCCAGCAGTTTCGCGGGAGGGGACACAGATACGCAGTATTTT.

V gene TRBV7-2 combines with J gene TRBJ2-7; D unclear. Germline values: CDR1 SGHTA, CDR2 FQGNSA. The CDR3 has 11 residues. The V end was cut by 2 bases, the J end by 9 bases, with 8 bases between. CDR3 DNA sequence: TGTGCCAGCAGCTTAAGCTCTTGGCAGTACTTC. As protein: CASSLSSWQYF.

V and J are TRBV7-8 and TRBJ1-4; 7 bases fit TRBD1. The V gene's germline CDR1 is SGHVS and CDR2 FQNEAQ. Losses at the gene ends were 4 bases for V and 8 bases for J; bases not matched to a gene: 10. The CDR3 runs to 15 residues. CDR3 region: CASSSQGQLREKLFF. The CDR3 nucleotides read TGTGCCAGCAGCTCACAGGGGCAACTTCGGGAAAAACTGTTTTTT.

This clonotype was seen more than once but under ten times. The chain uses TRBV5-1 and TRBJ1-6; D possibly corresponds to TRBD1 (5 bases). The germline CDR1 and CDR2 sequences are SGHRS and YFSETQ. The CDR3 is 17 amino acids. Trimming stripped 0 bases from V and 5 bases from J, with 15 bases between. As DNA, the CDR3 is TGCGCCAGCAGCTTGGGAGGCGACAGACGACATAATTCACCCCTCCACTTT. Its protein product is CASSLGGDRRHNSPLHF.

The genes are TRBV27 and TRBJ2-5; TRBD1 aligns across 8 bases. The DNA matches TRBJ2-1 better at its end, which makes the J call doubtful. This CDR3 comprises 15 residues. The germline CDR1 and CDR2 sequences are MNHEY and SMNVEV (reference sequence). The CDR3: CASSFLDRVRDEQFF. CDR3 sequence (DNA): TGTGCCAGCAGTTTTTTGGACAGGGTTAGAGATGAGCAGTTCTTC.